The 23 T cell receptor beta chains below come from one sample, sequenced in a study of cytotoxic CD8 clonotypes in ibrutinib-treated CLL listed by TCRdb under 2021. The time point label, as the study defines it: approximately 25 months on ibrutinib. The receptor library was made with the immunoSEQ multiplex PCR assay. TCRdb carries this immuneACCESS record with in-frame sequences only. Its versions omit some clonotypes, under half of them owing to an unresolved V gene in the studies checked, with the rest unexplained. This sample holds approximately 47,000 clones; around 60% were observed only once. 25% to 35% of the sample rests with the top ten. The sequenced sample was PBMCs, obtained after 24 months of ibrutinib treatment. The receptors were sampled from a human donor with chronic lymphocytic leukemia.

This clone was observed a handful of times. J is TRBJ2-7 and V is TRBV10-3; 12 bases match TRBD2. The V gene's germline CDR1 is ENHRY and CDR2 SYGVKD. This CDR3 has 15 amino acids. The V gene end was trimmed by 10 bases and the J gene end by 2 bases; junction bases not matched to a gene: 9. CDR3 DNA: TGTGCCAGCCGCCCTGGACTAGCGGGGCCCTACGAGCAGTACTTC. It codes for CASRPGLAGPYEQYF.

The rearrangement uses TRBV5-4 and TRBJ1-5; 7 bases line up with TRBD1. V lost 0 bases to trimming and J lost 2 bases; unmatched junction nucleotides: 5. The V gene's germline CDR1 is SGHNT and CDR2 YYREEE (reference sequence). This CDR3 contains 16 residues. The CDR3 region has the DNA TGTGCCAGCAGCTTGGGAGGGGGCATCGGCAATCAGCCCCAGCATTTT. Translation: CASSLGGGIGNQPQHF.

The chain recombines TRBV7-9 with TRBJ2-7; 10 bases line up with TRBD1. CDR3 length: 16 residues. Germline CDR1 SEHNR, CDR2 FQNEAQ (reference sequence). The J segment lost 2 bases and the V segment lost 5 bases, leaving 9 bases of the junction unmatched. CDR3 nucleotide sequence: TGTGCCAGCAGCGCCAGCCCGGGACAGGGGCCCTACGAGCAGTACTTC. Its protein is CASSASPGQGPYEQYF.

This rearrangement joins TRBV4-1 to TRBJ2-2; D not resolved. This CDR3 comprises 14 residues. Germline lookup yields CDR1 MGHRA and CDR2 YSYEKL. Trimming pared 2 bases from V and 2 bases from J, leaving 6 bases between. CDR3 DNA: TGCGCCAGCAGCCAACCAACTAACACCGGGGAGCTGTTTTTT. Encoded protein: CASSQPTNTGELFF.

J is TRBJ1-1 and V is TRBV6-6; D not certain. This CDR3 is 11 amino acids long. V was shortened by 1 base and J by 8 bases, with 5 bases between the two germline ends. Germline values: CDR1 MNHNY, CDR2 SVGAGI (reference sequence). CDR3 protein: CASSYFEEAFF. The CDR3 coding sequence is TGTGCCAGCAGTTACTTCGAGGAAGCTTTCTTT.

This chain uses TRBV10-2 with TRBJ2-7; perhaps TRBD1 as D (6 bases). The CDR3 sequence is 15 residues long. The V end lost 7 bases, the J end lost 2 bases, and 18 bases lay between the germline ends. Germline assignment: CDR1 WSHSY and CDR2 SAAADI. This chain's CDR3 is CASTVRGTQAYEQYF. DNA for the CDR3: TGCGCCAGCACTGTAAGGGGGACCCAAGCCTACGAGCAGTACTTC.

The chain has TRBV5-6 and TRBJ1-1, with D uncertain. Germline values: CDR1 SGHDT, CDR2 YYEEEE. The CDR3 has 13 residues. Trimming took 0 bases from V and 4 from J, leaving 7 bases between them. The CDR3 reads CASSLVGITEAFF. The CDR3 DNA reads as TGTGCCAGCAGCTTGGTAGGGATCACTGAAGCTTTCTTT.

This chain uses TRBV7-9 with TRBJ2-1, with 11 bases aligning to TRBD2. Trimming at V came to 5 bases and at J to 7 bases, leaving 10 bases not matched to a gene. Looked up from germline, CDR1 is SEHNR and CDR2 is FQNEAQ (reference sequence). The CDR3 sequence is 16 residues long. The CDR3 DNA sequence: TGTGCCAGCAGCCCCCTGGTAGCGGGGGGGCGTAATGAGCAGTTCTTC. Amino acids: CASSPLVAGGRNEQFF.

The chain couples TRBV27 to TRBJ1-6; TRBD1 is a possible D gene (6 bases). Trimming stripped 6 bases from V and 3 bases from J, with 9 bases between. This CDR3 contains 14 residues. The germline CDR1 and CDR2 sequences are MNHEY and SMNVEV (reference sequence). The CDR3 nucleotides are TGTGCCAGCAGCCCGGACAGCTATAATTCACCCCTCCACTTT. Translated: CASSPDSYNSPLHF.

The gene calls are TRBV19 and TRBJ2-7; a possible D gene is TRBD1 (6 bases). CDR1 is LNHDA and CDR2 is SQIVND in the germline V gene (reference sequence). The CDR3 totals 14 residues. The V end was cut by 3 bases, the J end by 2 bases, with 11 bases between. The CDR3 loop is CASSMVDRTYEQYF. CDR3 in DNA: TGTGCCAGTAGTATGGTCGACAGGACCTACGAGCAGTACTTC.

This chain connects TRBV19 to TRBJ2-1; TRBD2 aligns across 8 bases. The germline gives CDR1 LNHDA, CDR2 SQIVND (reference sequence). V lost 1 base to trimming and J lost 10 bases; unmatched junction nucleotides: 12. CDR3 size: 16 residues. DNA for the CDR3: TGTGCCAGTAGTATAGGGGGGACTAGAGGGTATCGCGAGCAGTTCTTC. Translated, it gives CASSIGGTRGYREQFF.

The V call is TRBV6-5, the J call TRBJ2-3; 9 bases align to TRBD2. The CDR3 sequence is 13 residues long. After removal of 11 bases from V and 2 bases from J, the junction contained 5 bases not matched to a gene. Germline V gives CDR1 MNHEY, CDR2 SVGAGI. CDR3 coding DNA: TGTGCCGTAGCGGGGGAGGACACAGATACGCAGTATTTT. This gives the protein CAVAGEDTDTQYF.

The V call is TRBV5-6, the J call TRBJ2-7; D possibly corresponds to TRBD2 (6 bases). Trimming left V 5 bases short and J 2 bases short, with 17 bases between. The CDR3 is 15 residues long. In germline, CDR1 is SGHDT, CDR2 YYEEEE. The CDR3 reads CASRGGVGWAYEQYF. Written as DNA, the CDR3 is TGTGCCAGCAGGGGGGGTGTAGGCTGGGCCTACGAGCAGTACTTC.

In this sample, this clone turned up many times. The rearrangement links TRBV4-1 to TRBJ1-3, with D tentatively TRBD1 (5 bases). Germline V gene lookup returns CDR1 MGHRA and CDR2 YSYEKL. With 2 bases removed from V and 0 bases from J, the gap between germline ends came to 11 bases. The CDR3 loop spans 16 amino acids. The CDR3, as DNA: TGCGCCAGCAGCCAACTTATTGGGGGCTCTGGAAACACCATATATTTT. Translating it yields CASSQLIGGSGNTIYF.

The table lists this clone with a count of one. J is TRBJ2-7 and V is TRBV10-1, with 7 bases identical to TRBD1. The germline V gene has CDR1 WNHNN and CDR2 SYGVQD (reference sequence). V shed 3 bases and J 1 base; nucleotides not matched to a gene: 9. CDR3 length: 16 residues. CDR3 loop: CASSEGTGQFSYEQYF. CDR3 bases: TGCGCCAGCAGTGAAGGAACGGGACAGTTTTCCTACGAGCAGTACTTC.

This clone was observed a few times. The chain is built from TRBV29-1 and TRBJ1-6; maybe TRBD1 (5 bases). The CDR3 covers 13 residues. The ends were cut back, 6 bases at V and 5 bases at J, with 11 bases in the middle. In germline, CDR1 is SQVTM, CDR2 ANQGSEA. CDR3 protein: CSVQGSNNSPLHF. The CDR3 bases are TGCAGCGTCCAGGGTTCTAATAATTCACCCCTCCACTTT.

V usage is TRBV4-1 and J usage is TRBJ2-3; 8 bases agree with TRBD2. The CDR3 contains 18 residues. V lost 3 bases and J lost 1; bases outside the gene matches: 12. Per the germline V gene, CDR1 is MGHRA and CDR2 is YSYEKL. This CDR3 is CASSQVGRGGPGTDTQYF. The DNA for the CDR3 is TGCGCCAGCAGCCAGGTGGGACGGGGGGGCCCCGGCACAGATACGCAGTATTTT.

This clone has just a few counts. The V call is TRBV7-6, the J call TRBJ2-5; D is unresolved. CDR3 length: 13 amino acids. CDR1 is SGHVS, CDR2 FNYEAQ, per germline. The V end was cut by 0 bases, the J end by 3 bases, with 5 bases between. The CDR3 bases are TGTGCCAGCAGCTTAGCAACCAAAGAGACCCAGTACTTC. As protein: CASSLATKETQYF.

This clone was seen only a few times. The CDR3 nucleotides read TGTGCCAGCAGTTACGCGACAGGGTACGATGGCTACACCTTC. Protein product: CASSYATGYDGYTF. The J gene is TRBJ1-2, the V gene TRBV6-5, with TRBD1 matching 7 bases. The CDR3 sequence is 14 residues long. Germline values: CDR1 MNHEY, CDR2 SVGAGI. Trimming took 2 bases from V and 6 from J; bases not matched to a gene: 6.

V and J are TRBV2 and TRBJ1-6; 7 bases are shared with TRBD1. The junction had 4 bases not matched to a gene; V was cut back by 7 bases and J by 4 bases. The CDR3 runs to 14 residues. Germline loops: CDR1 SNHLY, CDR2 FYNNEI. The CDR3 here is CASMGTAYNSPLHF. In nucleotides, the CDR3 is TGTGCCAGCATGGGGACAGCTTATAATTCACCCCTCCACTTT.

This chain uses TRBV29-1 with TRBJ2-5; tentatively, D is TRBD2 (6 bases). This CDR3 contains 10 residues. From germline, CDR1 is SQVTM and CDR2 ANQGSEA. The ends were cut back, 7 bases at V and 3 bases at J, with 6 bases in the middle. CDR3 protein: CSGGEETQYF. CDR3 bases: TGCAGCGGCGGGGAAGAGACCCAGTACTTC.

This clone was counted a few times. The chain has TRBV6-5 and TRBJ1-5; D not resolved. The CDR3 is 12 amino acids. Per the germline V gene, CDR1 is MNHEY and CDR2 is SVGAGI. Trimming removed 6 bases at V and 6 bases at J, with 9 bases between. The CDR3 region has the DNA TGTGCCAGCAGAACCGGGGTTCAGCCCCAGCATTTT. This translates into CASRTGVQPQHF.

This clone was detected once. This rearrangement joins TRBV5-5 to TRBJ2-5, with D possibly called TRBD1 or TRBD2 (5 bases each). Germline CDR1 reads SGHKS; CDR2 reads YYEKEE (reference sequence). Deletions cut 2 bases from V and 1 base from J, with 12 bases between. CDR3 length equals 15 residues. As DNA, the CDR3 is TGTGCCAGCAGCTTCAAGACGGGGCCCCAAGAGACCCAGTACTTC. Its translation is CASSFKTGPQETQYF.